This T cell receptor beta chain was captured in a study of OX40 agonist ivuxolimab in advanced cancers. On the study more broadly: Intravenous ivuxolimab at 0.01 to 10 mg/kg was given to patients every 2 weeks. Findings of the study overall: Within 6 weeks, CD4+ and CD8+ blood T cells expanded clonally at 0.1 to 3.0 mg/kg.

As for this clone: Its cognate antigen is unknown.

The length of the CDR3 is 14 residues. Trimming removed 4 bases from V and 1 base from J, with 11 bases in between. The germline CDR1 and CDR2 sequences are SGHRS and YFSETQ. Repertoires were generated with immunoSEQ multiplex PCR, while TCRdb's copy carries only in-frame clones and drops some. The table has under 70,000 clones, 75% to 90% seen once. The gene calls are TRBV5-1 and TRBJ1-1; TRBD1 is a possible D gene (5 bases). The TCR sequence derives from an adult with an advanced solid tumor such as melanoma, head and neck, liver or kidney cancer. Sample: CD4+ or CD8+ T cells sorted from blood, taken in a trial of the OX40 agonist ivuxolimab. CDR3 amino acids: CASSGPTANTEAFF. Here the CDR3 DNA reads TGCGCCAGCAGCGGCCCGACAGCGAACACTGAAGCTTTCTTT.